Ten or more counts support the clone carrying this TCR beta chain. Its target is unknown. The record originates from a study of neurological immune-mediated disorders. At the level of the study: The approximately 34 multiple sclerosis patients comprised some 31 relapsing-remitting and 3 secondary progressive cases.

The time point denotes: longitudinal time-point 3. cDNA synthesis was performed by 5'RACE with 10-nucleotide random UMIs. Over 180 million TCR-beta sequences (from 15-18 subjects) were yielded by each sequencing run. TCRdb re-derived calls from the 5' RACE reads in MiXCR, one entry per CDR3 protein. The sample has about 81,000 distinct CDR3 sequences; 3.5% to 5.5% are singletons. V lost 0 bases, J lost 2 bases, and 11 bases lay in between. The length of the CDR3 is 15 residues. Per the germline V gene, CDR1 is SGHDT and CDR2 is YYEEEE. General study results and limits: Phylogenetic grouping assigned the repertoires of 18 of 34 multiple sclerosis patients to one related-CDR3 cluster, which constitutes a possible signature.

This clonotype was obtained from a woman aged 60 to 75 with multiple sclerosis. V is TRBV5-6 and J is TRBJ1-2; D perhaps matches TRBD1 (5 bases). Specimen: PBMCs. CDR3 region: CASSLGQLPNYGYTF. DNA for the CDR3: TGTGCCAGCAGCTTGGGACAGCTACCCAACTATGGCTACACCTTC.